This T cell receptor (beta chain) was recorded in a study of Ad26.COV2.S vaccination and SARS-CoV-2 variants. Across the whole study: Into the muscle, Ad26.COV2.S was dosed once or twice, 56 days apart.

The ends were cut back, 5 bases at V and 5 bases at J, with 13 bases in the middle. The CDR3 is made up of 14 amino acids. Germline CDR1 and CDR2: LNHDA and SQIVND (reference sequence). Described treatment: some 19 received Ad26.COV2.S at low or high dose, single or two shots; 5 received placebo; per-sample allocation not given. Samples analyzed were those drawn on day 63 after the first vaccine or placebo injection. Boston provided a donor who was an adult aged 18-55 years. Study-wide results and caveats: Non-spike TCR breadth did not differ much between vaccine and placebo recipients.

Assay: immunoSEQ multiplex PCR; the TCRdb copy retains only in-frame clones and omits some. This table has some 290,000 clones, approximately 86% appearing once. Remarks on this clone: The antigen is not known.

The J gene is TRBJ1-3, the V gene TRBV19; D not resolved. This TCR was sampled from a person between 18 and 59 years old who received the Ad26.COV2.S COVID-19 vaccine or a placebo. Sample: peripheral blood, taken in a trial of Ad26.COV2.S vaccine versus placebo. The CDR3 loop is CASSRDTTRNTIYF. CDR3 bases: TGTGCCAGTAGTCGTGACACCACCAGAAACACCATATATTTT.